These T cell receptor beta chains were read from a single sample in a study of blood T cell repertoires in COVID-19. Repertoires were generated with immunoSEQ multiplex PCR, while TCRdb's copy carries only in-frame clones and drops some. The data show roughly 160,000 clones, about 84% seen once. The specimen sequenced was PBMCs or T cells enriched from blood (not recorded which). The source of these receptors is a woman aged 40 to 55 with acute COVID-19. CDR3s include the opening cysteine and the closing phenylalanine or tryptophan. A D gene is named only where the DNA matches it firmly. Only part of the rows carry a size: once, few, many, or a class if the clone is expanded.

>TRBJ2-2|.|TRBV3-1/TRBV3-2|TRBD2
TGTGCCAGCAGCCACCTACTAGCGAGCCGGCCCGGGGAGCTGTTTTTT
CASSHLLASRPGELFF
>TRBJ2-3|.|TRBV25-1|.
TGTGCCAGCAGTGAAGACTTTGGGGCCCGCCTGGATACGCAGTATTTT
CASSEDFGARLDTQYF
>TRBJ1-5|.|TRBV6-5|.
TGTGCCAGCTTCGGACAGTCCCAGCCCCAGCATTTT
CASFGQSQPQHF
>TRBJ1-2|.|TRBV25-1|.
TGTGCCAGCAGTGCACATGGACTGATAGAGAACTATGGCTACACCTTC
CASSAHGLIENYGYTF
>TRBJ1-1|few|TRBV11-3|.
TGTGCCAGCAGCTTCGGGGGGGCCGTCACTGAAGCTTTCTTT
CASSFGGAVTEAFF
>TRBJ2-5|.|TRBV10-3|TRBD2
TGTGCCATCGCTCGTCGGGAGGAAGAGACCCAGTACTTC
CAIARREEETQYF
>TRBJ2-1|.|TRBV15|.
TGTGCCACCAGCTCAGGTTACAATGAGCAGTTCTTC
CATSSGYNEQFF
>TRBJ1-1|few|TRBV16|.
TGTGCCAGCAGCCCCTGGGGGGGGAACACTGAAGCTTTCTTT
CASSPWGGNTEAFF
>TRBJ2-5|.|TRBV7-2|TRBD2
TGTGCCAGCAGCTTAGCGCTTGGGCGGGAGGGCCGCGAGACCCAGTACTTC
CASSLALGREGRETQYF
>TRBJ1-4|once|TRBV2|.
TGTGCCAGCAATGACCTCACAACCCGAGGTGAAAAACTGTTTTTT
CASNDLTTRGEKLFF
>TRBJ2-1|once|TRBV7-5|.
TGTGCCAGAAGCTTAGCTTTTCGACTAGCGGGAGTCAAAGTAGATGAGCAGTTCTTC
CARSLAFRLAGVKVDEQFF
>TRBJ2-5|.|TRBV11-2|TRBD1
TGTGCCAGCAACAGGGACAGCAGACAGGAAGAGACCCAGTACTTC
CASNRDSRQEETQYF
>TRBJ2-7|.|TRBV27|.
TGTGCCAGCAGTAGGGAGAGCTCCTACGAGCAGTACTTC
CASSRESSYEQYF
>TRBJ2-3|once|TRBV18|.
TGTGCCAGCTCACCCGGGAGCACAGATACGCAGTATTTT
CASSPGSTDTQYF
>TRBJ2-2|.|TRBV24-1|TRBD2
TGTGCCACCAGTGAGCAGACTAGCGGGAGTCCCGGGGAGCTGTTTTTT
CATSEQTSGSPGELFF
>TRBJ1-1|once|TRBV2|TRBD1
TGTGCCAGCAGTGACCCGGGACAGGGGTCGAACACTGAAGCTTTCTTT
CASSDPGQGSNTEAFF
>TRBJ2-5|.|TRBV5-4|.
TGTGCCAGCAGCTCCAGGGTTCACGGAGAGACCCAGTACTTC
CASSSRVHGETQYF
>TRBJ2-5|.|TRBV2|.
TGTGCCAGCAGTGTGGACAGACAAGAGACCCAGTACTTC
CASSVDRQETQYF
>TRBJ2-4|.|TRBV5-6|TRBD2
TGTGCCAGCAGCTGGACTAGCGGGAGAAGGAACATTCAGTACTTC
CASSWTSGRRNIQYF
>TRBJ2-1|.|TRBV19|TRBD2
TGTGCCAGTAGGGGACTAGCGGGAGGATATGAGCAGTTCTTC
CASRGLAGGYEQFF
>TRBJ2-3|few|TRBV7-2|TRBD2
TGTGCCAGCAGCTCGACTAGCGGGACAATAGATACGCAGTATTTT
CASSSTSGTIDTQYF
>TRBJ2-2|.|TRBV11-3|TRBD2
TGTGCCAGCAGCGGATGGACTAGCGGCCCCCACAGGGAGCTGTTTTTT
CASSGWTSGPHRELFF
>TRBJ2-7|few|TRBV6-5|TRBD1
TGTGCCAGCAGTTATGAGGGACAGGGCTACGAGCAGTACTTC
CASSYEGQGYEQYF
>TRBJ1-2|.|TRBV10-3|.
TGTGCCATCAGTGAAGGCGGGGCGGGGGGTGATGGCTACACCTTC
CAISEGGAGGDGYTF
>TRBJ1-6|.|TRBV7-8|TRBD1
TGTGCCAGCAGCTTAAAGCCCCCGACAGGGAATAATTCACCCCTCCACTTT
CASSLKPPTGNNSPLHF